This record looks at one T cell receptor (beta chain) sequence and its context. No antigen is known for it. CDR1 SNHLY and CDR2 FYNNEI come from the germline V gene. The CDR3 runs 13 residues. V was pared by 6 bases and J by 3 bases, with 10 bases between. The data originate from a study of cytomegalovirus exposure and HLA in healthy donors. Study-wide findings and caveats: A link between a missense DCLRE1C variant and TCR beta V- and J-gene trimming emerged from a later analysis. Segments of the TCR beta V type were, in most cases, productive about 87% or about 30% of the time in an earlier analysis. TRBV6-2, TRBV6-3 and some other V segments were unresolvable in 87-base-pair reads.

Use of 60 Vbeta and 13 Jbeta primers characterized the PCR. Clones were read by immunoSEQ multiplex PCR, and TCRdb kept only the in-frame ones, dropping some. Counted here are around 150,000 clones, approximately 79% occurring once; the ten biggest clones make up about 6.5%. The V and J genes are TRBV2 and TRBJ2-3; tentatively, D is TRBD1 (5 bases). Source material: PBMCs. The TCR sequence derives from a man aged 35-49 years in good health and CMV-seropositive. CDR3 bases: TGTGCCAGCAGCACACCAGGGACAGATACGCAGTATTTT. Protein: CASSTPGTDTQYF. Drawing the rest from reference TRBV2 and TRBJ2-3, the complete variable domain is EPEVTQTPSHQVTQMGQEVILRCVPISNHLYFYWYRQILGQKVEFLVSFYNNEISEKSEIFDDQFSVERPDGSNFTLKIRSTKLEDSAMYFCASSTPGTDTQYFGPGTRLTVL.